This T cell receptor beta chain is drawn from a study of shared clonotypes between healthy human individuals. Comments on this clone: This sample includes further DNA sequences coding for the same CDR3.

The protocol was immunoSEQ multiplex PCR, while the TCRdb copy is restricted to in-frame clones and leaves out a portion. The profile shows millions of clones, around 96% of them singletons. Positively selected for CCR7, the CD45RO-negative cells used as naive CD8 cells excluded terminally differentiated effector memory CD45RA+ cells. CDR3 size: 14 residues. Germline V lookup: CDR1 MNHEY, CDR2 SMNVEV (reference sequence). Trimming shortened V by 0 bases and J by 2 bases, and 5 bases separated the two germline ends. The sequence was collected from a man aged 18 to 30 in good health. The genes are TRBV27 and TRBJ1-3; TRBD1 is a possible D gene (5 bases). Sample: naive CD8+ T cells sorted from blood. The CDR3 loop reads CASSLSGAGNTIYF. The CDR3 coding sequence is TGTGCCAGCAGTTTATCAGGGGCTGGAAACACCATATATTTT.